These T cell receptor beta chains were read from a single sample in a study of CD8 T cells in Susac syndrome. MiXCR, applied by TCRdb to the immunoSEQ multiplex PCR reads, yields one record per CDR3 protein. This table holds some 260,000 distinct CDR3 sequences, about 85% found once. Sequenced input: CD8+ T cells from PBMCs. These receptors came from a human donor with multiple sclerosis. Both conserved end residues are trimmed from each CDR3. Each record gives: J gene, V gene, CDR3 protein.

J: TRBJ1-4; V: TRBV7-9; CDR3: ASRGPGFNFQKLF
J: TRBJ1-5; V: TRBV5-1; CDR3: ASSSLPEGGPQPQH
J: TRBJ2-3; V: TRBV27; CDR3: ASSLVLAGIGTDTQY
J: TRBJ2-2; V: TRBV6-7; CDR3: ASGPLRTGELF
J: TRBJ2-7; V: TRBV14; CDR3: ASSQGRGLAGYSYEQY
J: TRBJ2-2; V: TRBV7-2; CDR3: ASSLVAGDYEGTGELF
J: TRBJ2-1; V: TRBV7-9; CDR3: ASSLFSDQNEQF
J: TRBJ2-4; V: TRBV12-1; CDR3: ASSSGLAGDQAKNIQY
J: TRBJ2-7; V: TRBV19; CDR3: ASGMTAGPYEQY
J: TRBJ2-1; V: TRBV11-2; CDR3: ASGGALPYNEQF
J: TRBJ2-1; V: TRBV2; CDR3: ATRESGLLEQF
J: TRBJ2-7; V: TRBV27; CDR3: ASRTTDRPYEQY
J: TRBJ1-1; V: TRBV30; CDR3: AWSPTVNTEAF
J: TRBJ2-1; V: TRBV9; CDR3: ASSPGLAGGNEQF
J: TRBJ2-6; V: TRBV5-6; CDR3: ASSLTGSRANVLT
J: TRBJ2-7; V: TRBV6-1; CDR3: AIRVTREGTYEQY
J: TRBJ1-2; V: TRBV7-9; CDR3: ASLTPNYGYT
J: TRBJ2-1; V: TRBV7-9; CDR3: ASSAPGTNNEQF
J: TRBJ2-5; V: TRBV6-2/TRBV6-3; CDR3: ASSLHPGEKTQY
J: TRBJ2-3; V: TRBV12-5; CDR3: ASALSGGADTQY
J: TRBJ2-7; V: TRBV7-2; CDR3: ATPAPGTVANYEQY
J: TRBJ2-1; V: TRBV7-9; CDR3: ASSLEIGGRAGNEQF
J: TRBJ2-7; V: TRBV7-9; CDR3: ASSRGHEQY
J: TRBJ2-5; V: TRBV25-1; CDR3: ASSEVLEGEGETQY
J: TRBJ1-1; V: TRBV24-1; CDR3: ATSTSTVQNTEAF
J: TRBJ1-5; V: TRBV3-1; CDR3: ASSQAKEQPQH
J: TRBJ2-7; V: TRBV6-2/TRBV6-3; CDR3: ASRNSGSRYEQY
J: TRBJ2-7; V: TRBV27; CDR3: ASTSGTGANEQY
J: TRBJ1-2; V: TRBV19; CDR3: ASSILPLLKGKGYGYT
J: TRBJ1-5; V: TRBV9; CDR3: ASSVGDGSHQPQH
J: TRBJ2-7; V: TRBV2; CDR3: ASRPWTSYEQY
J: TRBJ2-5; V: TRBV28; CDR3: ASSSKGLAGDPETQY
J: TRBJ2-3; V: TRBV10-3; CDR3: AIHEQGTDTQY
J: TRBJ2-7; V: TRBV11-2; CDR3: ASGGVVSYEQY
J: TRBJ2-1; V: TRBV25-1; CDR3: ASSHQGYNEQF
J: TRBJ2-7; V: TRBV4-2; CDR3: ASSPPGFADSYEQY
J: TRBJ1-6; V: TRBV20-1; CDR3: SARGTGGASPLH
J: TRBJ2-5; V: TRBV6-6; CDR3: ASSSVEELQETQY
J: TRBJ2-7; V: TRBV18; CDR3: ASRPVGTADYEQY
J: TRBJ1-1; V: TRBV13; CDR3: ASSLAGESNTEAF
J: TRBJ1-2; V: TRBV20-1; CDR3: SARDTGQSYGYT
J: TRBJ2-1; V: TRBV4-2; CDR3: ASSQGPILASNNEQF
J: TRBJ2-3; V: TRBV7-2; CDR3: ASSYRPLASSTDTQY
J: TRBJ2-1; V: TRBV6-2/TRBV6-3; CDR3: ASSYNGIPYNEQF
J: TRBJ2-7; V: TRBV27; CDR3: ASSLGGRATDEQY
J: TRBJ2-7; V: TRBV20-1; CDR3: SATPRDPSYEQY
J: TRBJ2-7; V: TRBV7-9; CDR3: ASSTSGSTYEQY
J: TRBJ2-1; V: TRBV4-2; CDR3: ASSQDLGSYNEQF
J: TRBJ2-6; V: TRBV28; CDR3: AIQPTGANVLT
J: TRBJ1-1; V: TRBV4-1; CDR3: ASSQGQRTEAF